The next 31 T cell receptor beta chains were all read from a single sample in a study of blood T cells in healthy people across ages (dated by TCRdb to the mid-2010s). The receptor library was made with 5' RACE. Instrument on record: Illumina HiSeq 2500. The second PCR ran for about 6 to 12 cycles and used a J-beta primer mix along with a sample-barcoded 5' primer. TCRdb's own reprocessing of the public reads used fastp at Q25 and MiXCR and kept productive beta chains. Each entry is one CDR3 protein sequence, shown with its most common DNA and genes. The sample data list some 1.6 million distinct CDR3 sequences, and about 35% of these were observed just once. In total, the top ten clones hold around 11% of the sample. Sequenced sample: blood. The receptors derive from a woman aged 25-40 years in good health.

The J gene is TRBJ2-4, the V gene TRBV27; no reliable D call. The CDR3 covers 16 residues. Per germline, CDR1 MNHEY and CDR2 SMNVEV (reference sequence). V was shortened by 8 bases and J by 0 bases, with 17 bases between the two germline ends. CDR3: CASGSGLTLAKNIQYF. Here the CDR3 DNA reads TGTGCCAGCGGTTCAGGCTTAACTCTAGCCAAAAACATTCAGTACTTC.

The rearrangement joins TRBV7-9 to TRBJ2-7; D gene uncertain. Germline lookup yields CDR1 SEHNR and CDR2 FQNEAQ (reference sequence). The V end was cut by 7 bases, the J end by 7 bases, with 11 bases between. This CDR3 has 11 amino acids. CDR3 residues: CASNFRWEQYF. CDR3 nucleotide sequence: TGTGCCAGCAACTTCCGGTGGGAGCAGTACTTC.

Points on this clonotype: Sequence at one end of the junction differs from germline and may be a read error. The genes are TRBV4-1 and TRBJ1-2; D is ambiguous. The CDR3 consists of 13 residues. Germline-derived CDR1 and CDR2 are MGHRA and YSYEKL. CDR3 coding DNA: TGCGCCGGCAGCCTTCCGGGTTCTTATGGCTACACCTTC. It yields the protein CAGSLPGSYGYTF.

This clonotype was seen once. The V and J genes are TRBV27 and TRBJ2-1, with 7 bases aligning to TRBD2. Looked up from germline, CDR1 is MNHEY and CDR2 is SMNVEV (reference sequence). CDR3 length: 14 amino acids. The junction had 9 bases not matched to a gene; V was cut back by 7 bases and J by 6 bases. Here the CDR3 DNA reads TGTGCCAGCATAGGGCTAGCGGATATCAATGAGCAGTTCTTC. The encoded protein is CASIGLADINEQFF.

This rearrangement joins TRBV7-8 to TRBJ2-5; TRBD1 aligns across 7 bases. There are 14 residues in the CDR3. Germline CDR1 is SGHVS and CDR2 is FQNEAQ. The V gene end was trimmed by 5 bases and the J gene end by 11 bases; junction bases not matched to a gene: 14. The CDR3 protein is CASSERQGPYGQYF. Here the CDR3 DNA reads TGTGCCAGCAGCGAACGACAGGGTCCCTACGGGCAGTACTTC.

This clonotype was seen more than once but under ten times. The chain uses TRBV30 and TRBJ1-1, with 9 bases identical to TRBD1. The ends lost 5 bases at V and 11 bases at J; junction bases unmatched: 3. Germline CDR1 reads GTSNPN; CDR2 reads SVGIG (reference sequence). The CDR3 is 10 residues long. The CDR3 region is CAWAGTGAFF. CDR3 DNA: TGTGCCTGGGCCGGGACAGGGGCTTTCTTT.

The V gene is TRBV10-3, the J gene TRBJ2-7; no clear D gene. The CDR3 contains 12 residues. The germline V and J ends were trimmed by 7 bases and 4 bases, with 11 bases remaining between them. Germline V gives CDR1 ENHRY, CDR2 SYGVKD. CDR3 sequence: CAINHPGYEQYF. DNA of the CDR3: TGTGCCATCAACCACCCGGGTTACGAGCAGTACTTC.

Notes on this clonotype: A read error may be the cause here, since a much bigger clone is one base away. The gene calls are TRBV4-2 and TRBJ2-6; D unresolved. Germline CDR1 LGHNA, CDR2 YNFKEQ. Between the trimmed V and J ends, which lost 1 base and 0 bases, there was a span of 7 bases. The CDR3 totals 16 residues. The CDR3: CASSQVWVSGANVLTF. The CDR3 nucleotides read TGTGCCAGCAGCCAAGTTTGGGTCTCTGGGGCCAACGTCCTGACTTTC.

This clonotype was observed a handful of times. The V call is TRBV9, the J call TRBJ2-1, with D uncertain. CDR3 length equals 15 residues. Per germline, CDR1 SGDLS and CDR2 YYNGEE. V was clipped by 5 bases and J by 2 bases, with 14 bases between them. The CDR3 DNA reads TGTGCCAGCAGGCCCTCGGACCTTACCTACAATGAGCAGTTCTTC. Protein: CASRPSDLTYNEQFF.

This chain connects TRBV2 to TRBJ2-1; D ambiguous. Germline CDR1 reads SNHLY; CDR2 reads FYNNEI. Trimming shortened V by 4 bases and J by 9 bases, and 4 bases separated the two germline ends. This CDR3 comprises 10 residues. This chain's CDR3 is CASSASEQFF. The DNA of the CDR3 is TGTGCCAGCAGTGCTAGTGAGCAGTTCTTC.

This clonotype has just a few counts. The gene calls are TRBV7-2 and TRBJ2-3, with 10 bases lining up with TRBD2. The CDR3 loop spans 19 amino acids. Losses at the gene ends were 2 bases for V and 0 bases for J; bases not matched to a gene: 11. Germline lookup yields CDR1 SGHTA and CDR2 FQGNSA. CDR3 nucleotides: TGTGCCAGCAGCTTAAGGTGGAGGCTAGCGGGGGCTAGCACAGATACGCAGTATTTT. Its protein product is CASSLRWRLAGASTDTQYF.

The table lists this clonotype with a few counts. The gene calls are TRBV27 and TRBJ1-6, with TRBD1 identical over 8 bases. The CDR3 totals 13 residues. With 6 bases clipped from V and 11 bases from J, the junction kept 6 bases outside the gene matches. CDR1 and CDR2 (germline): MNHEY, SMNVEV (reference sequence). The CDR3 coding sequence is TGTGCCAGCAGAGGCAGGGGGCTGACACCCCTCCACTTT. Amino acids: CASRGRGLTPLHF.

This clonotype came up a few times. The chain links TRBV7-9 to TRBJ1-2, with D perhaps TRBD1 (6 bases). The CDR3 is 12 amino acids. The V end was cut by 5 bases, the J end by 10 bases, with 14 bases between. Germline V gene sequence: CDR1 SEHNR, CDR2 FQNEAQ (reference sequence). Written as DNA, the CDR3 is TGTGCCAGCAGCCACCAACAGGGCTTCTACACCTTC. Its translation: CASSHQQGFYTF. The full variable domain, with the rest looked up from reference TRBV7-9 and TRBJ1-2, is DTGVSQNPRHKITKRGQNVTFRCDPISEHNRLYWYRQTLGQGPEFLTYFQNEAQLEKSRLLSDRFSAERPKGSFSTLEIQRTEQGDSAMYLCASSHQQGFYTFGSGTRLTVV.

This clonotype was observed a handful of times. V gene TRBV20-1 combines with J gene TRBJ1-6; TRBD1 agrees at 7 bases. In germline, CDR1 is DFQATT, CDR2 SNEGSKA (reference sequence). The CDR3 loop spans 14 amino acids. The V and J ends lost 6 bases and 6 bases, in that order; junction bases with no gene match: 8. The CDR3 loop reads CSARQGWGNSPLHF. CDR3 nucleotide sequence: TGCAGTGCCAGACAGGGTTGGGGTAATTCACCCCTCCACTTT.

This clonotype was seen a handful of times. The CDR3 spells CSATLARTSGYGTDTQYF. CDR3 nucleotide sequence: TGCAGTGCCACTCTGGCGAGGACTAGCGGGTATGGAACAGATACGCAGTATTTT. The rearrangement joins TRBV20-1 to TRBJ2-3, with 11 bases aligning to TRBD2. CDR1 is DFQATT, CDR2 SNEGSKA, per germline (reference sequence). The CDR3 is 18 residues long. With V trimmed by 6 bases and J by 3 bases, 17 bases remained unmatched.

This sequence joins TRBV20-1 and TRBJ2-7; 10 positions match TRBD2. The CDR3 runs to 13 residues. Germline V lookup: CDR1 DFQATT, CDR2 SNEGSKA (reference sequence). Trimming removed 5 bases from V and 6 bases from J; junction bases left unmatched: 7. The CDR3: CSAPTSGDTEQYF. The CDR3 bases are TGCAGTGCTCCTACTAGCGGGGACACCGAGCAGTACTTC.

The chain carries TRBV20-1 and TRBJ1-5, with D hard to call. This CDR3 is 14 amino acids long. Germline-derived CDR1 and CDR2 are DFQATT and SNEGSKA (reference sequence). V lost 1 base and J lost 0, with 7 bases in between. Here the CDR3 DNA reads TGCAGTGCTAGAGGGTCTACTAGCAATCAGCCCCAGCATTTT. It codes for CSARGSTSNQPQHF.

A few counts support this clonotype. The V gene is TRBV6-1, the J gene TRBJ2-5; TRBD2 aligns across 9 bases. The CDR3 is 16 residues long. CDR1 and CDR2 (germline): MNHNS, SASEGT. The CDR3 DNA sequence: TGTGCTCCACCTACCGTAGAGCGGGGGGCTCAAGAGACCCAGTACTTC. This codes for CAPPTVERGAQETQYF.

The V and J genes are TRBV3-1 and TRBJ1-4; no clear D gene. This CDR3 is 14 amino acids long. Germline CDR1 reads LGHDT; CDR2 reads YNNKEL (reference sequence). V lost 7 bases and J lost 4, with 13 bases in between. CDR3 coding DNA: TGTGCCAGCAATGGACGTGGGATTAATGAAAAACTGTTTTTT. It codes for CASNGRGINEKLFF. Supplemented by reference TRBV3-1 and TRBJ1-4, the full variable domain reads DTAVSQTPKYLVTQMGNDKSIKCEQNLGHDTMYWYKQDSKKFLKIMFSYNNKELIINETVPNRFSPKSPDKAHLNLHINSLELGDSAVYFCASNGRGINEKLFFGSGTQLSVL.

The V call is TRBV5-1, the J call TRBJ1-1; tentative D call: TRBD1 (5 bases). The CDR3 totals 15 residues. The V gene's germline CDR1 is SGHRS and CDR2 YFSETQ. V was cut by 3 bases and J by 8 bases, with 20 bases left in between. Written as DNA, the CDR3 is TGCGCCAGCAGCTGGGACGCGAGAAAGAATGCAGAAGCTTTCTTT. This codes for CASSWDARKNAEAFF.

The chain links TRBV4-2 to TRBJ2-7, with D possibly matching TRBD1 (5 bases). In germline, CDR1 is LGHNA, CDR2 YNFKEQ. CDR3 length: 15 amino acids. V was clipped by 4 bases and J by 4 bases, with 17 bases between them. The CDR3 protein is CASSLHESGQYEQYF. The CDR3 DNA reads as TGTGCCAGCAGCCTCCACGAGTCAGGGCAGTACGAGCAGTACTTC.

This CDR3 is CASSERLAGGQFF. The CDR3 bases are TGTGCCAGCAGTGAAAGGCTAGCGGGGGGGCAGTTCTTC. The V gene is TRBV2, the J gene TRBJ2-1; 11 bases fit TRBD2. The V gene end was trimmed by 2 bases and the J gene end by 12 bases; junction bases not matched to a gene: 3. Per the germline V gene, CDR1 is SNHLY and CDR2 is FYNNEI. This CDR3 spans 13 amino acids. The full variable domain, rest sourced from reference TRBV2 and TRBJ2-1, is EPEVTQTPSHQVTQMGQEVILRCVPISNHLYFYWYRQILGQKVEFLVSFYNNEISEKSEIFDDQFSVERPDGSNFTLKIRSTKLEDSAMYFCASSERLAGGQFFGPGTRLTVL.

Concerning this clonotype itself: Sequence at one end of the junction differs from germline and may be a read error. V and J are TRBV3-1 and TRBJ2-7; weak D call: TRBD2 (5 bases). This CDR3 spans 14 amino acids. Germline CDR1 reads LGHDT; CDR2 reads YNNKEL (reference sequence). As DNA, the CDR3 is TGTGCCAGCAACCAAGATCGCCCGGGATACGAGCAGTACTTC. Translation: CASNQDRPGYEQYF.

This chain's CDR3 is CASSNARLGEAFF. The CDR3 DNA reads as TGTGCCAGCAGCAACGCCCGTCTGGGTGAAGCTTTCTTT. This chain uses TRBV6-1 with TRBJ1-1; no firm D call. Per germline, CDR1 MNHNS and CDR2 SASEGT. This CDR3 is built from 13 residues. Trimming cost V 6 bases and J 7 bases, with 15 bases left between them.

The chain recombines TRBV3-1 with TRBJ2-1, with D uncertain. V was pared by 1 base and J by 13 bases, with 8 bases between. From germline, CDR1 is LGHDT and CDR2 YNNKEL (reference sequence). This CDR3 has 11 amino acids. CDR3 DNA sequence: TGTGCCAGCAGCCAAGGGGTGAGTCAGTTCTTC. Its translation is CASSQGVSQFF.

This chain links TRBV20-1 with TRBJ2-7; D possibly corresponds to TRBD2 (7 bases). The CDR3 extends over 15 amino acids. The V end was cut by 0 bases, the J end by 2 bases, with 14 bases between. Germline CDR1 and CDR2: DFQATT and SNEGSKA (reference sequence). This chain's CDR3 is CSARDHRGATYEQYF. The CDR3 bases are TGCAGTGCTAGAGACCACCGGGGGGCCACCTACGAGCAGTACTTC.

In regard to this clonotype: A read error is possible here, since a much larger clone lies one base away. This CDR3 reads CASSVDAGEEYF. Here the CDR3 DNA reads TGTGCCAGCAGTGTGGACGCGGGCGAGGAGTACTTC. The rearrangement uses TRBV12-3 or TRBV12-4 and TRBJ2-5; TRBD2 is a possible D gene (5 bases). This CDR3 is 12 amino acids long. The V end was cut by 5 bases, the J end by 12 bases, with 16 bases between.

This clonotype was counted only a few times. CDR3 DNA sequence: TGTGCCAGCAGCTTAGGGATGACAGCGACTAATGAAAAACTGTTTTTT. It yields the protein CASSLGMTATNEKLFF. The V and J genes are TRBV7-2 and TRBJ1-4, with D perhaps TRBD1 (5 bases). Looked up from germline, CDR1 is SGHTA and CDR2 is FQGNSA. The V end was cut by 1 base, the J end by 2 bases, with 11 bases between. This CDR3 is built from 16 residues.

The CDR3 spells CATSRRVGTGDSPLHF. The CDR3 nucleotides read TGTGCCACCAGCAGGAGAGTTGGGACAGGGGATTCACCCCTCCACTTT. The chain is built from TRBV15 and TRBJ1-6; 10 bases align to TRBD1. The CDR3 loop spans 16 amino acids. Germline V gene sequence: CDR1 LNHNV, CDR2 YYDKDF (reference sequence). The J segment lost 8 bases and the V segment lost 3 bases, leaving 7 bases of the junction unmatched.

This clonotype was counted many times. The V and J genes are TRBV18 and TRBJ2-7, with D perhaps matching TRBD2 (5 bases). Germline V lookup: CDR1 KGHSH, CDR2 LQKENI. V shed 3 bases and J shed 3 bases, with 12 bases lying between them. The CDR3 runs to 14 residues. CDR3 sequence reads: CASSPTRLVYEQYF. The CDR3 DNA is TGTGCCAGCTCACCCACTAGGCTAGTCTACGAGCAGTACTTC.

The V gene is TRBV28, the J gene TRBJ2-2, with D perhaps matching TRBD2 (7 bases). Trimming cost V 3 bases and J 6 bases, with 20 bases left between them. This CDR3 is 17 amino acids long. Per the germline V gene, CDR1 is MDHEN and CDR2 is SYDVKM. This CDR3 reads CASSFYVGPGGAGELFF. The CDR3 DNA is TGTGCCAGCAGTTTTTACGTAGGTCCGGGGGGCGCCGGGGAGCTGTTTTTT.